This T cell receptor beta chain was found in a study of regulatory T cells in long-lasting Graves disease (dated by TCRdb to the early 2020s). For context, the study as a whole: Newly diagnosed Graves' disease patients had taken antithyroid drugs for less than 3 months. A total of around 35 samples were covered by TCR sequencing, comprising approximately 13 persistent and 20 newly diagnosed Graves' disease patients. Peripheral blood TCR sequencing and RNA sequencing compared persistent Graves' disease patients with newly diagnosed Graves' disease patients. The study took place in China and was registered as a clinical trial.

Per the publication, the time point label means: newly diagnosed GD, antithyroid drugs for less than 3 months. RNA was extracted from PBMCs in TRIzol for both TCR sequencing and RNA sequencing. Graves' disease was diagnosed according to American Thyroid Association guidelines. Patients were recruited from an endocrinology department in Xi'an, China. Each patient gave around 9.2 milliliters of peripheral blood, collected in an EDTA anticoagulant tube. PBMCs were isolated by Ficoll Paque Plus density gradient separation without further T cell sorting. An Agilent 2100 Bioanalyzer and agarose gel were used to assess RNA quality, and a NanoDrop 2000 was used to measure RNA concentration. Libraries came from multiplex PCR. The listed sequencing device is Illumina HiSeq 4000. iRepertoire HTBI primers and Arm-PCR amplification of CDR3 regions were used to construct TCR beta libraries. Gel purification was performed on PCR products prior to sequencing. In the paper's pipeline: Gene usage analysis of CDR3 amino acid clonotypes relied on the 55 to 80 TRBV and about 15 TRBJ segments identified across samples. Filtered high-quality paired reads were merged into contigs using COPE and FqMerger. BLAST was used to align contigs to the IMGT TRBV, TRBD and TRBJ reference genes, and CDR3 was defined following IMGT. Clonotypes above 0.1% frequency were classified as highly expanded clones. Repertoire diversity was measured by Shannon entropy, and V-J evenness by the Gini coefficient. A clonotype was considered public if more than one individual shared it. Using fastp trimming at Q25 and MiXCR clonotype assembly, TCRdb reanalyzed the public sequencing data and kept in-frame beta chains. Rows with one shared CDR3 protein collapse into an entry with the most common genes and DNA. The V and J calls were determined by TCRdb, not by the authors. This sample holds about 330,000 distinct CDR3 sequences; under 20% were observed only once. Around 20% of the sample is in the top ten clones.

The trim is 0 bases for V and 3 bases for J, with a gap of 8 bases between the germline ends. Including the terminal cysteine and phenylalanine, the CDR3 comprises 15 residues. The entry retains the CDR3 DNA only, 45 bases that are in frame from base 1. CDR1 and CDR2, looked up from the germline V gene (reference sequence), are LNHNV and YYDKDF. This clonotype came up many times. No cognate antigen has been identified for it. No per-base quality is available; no much larger clone lies one base away. General findings and caveats noted by the study authors: The authors acknowledged the small sample size as a limitation that may reduce accuracy. Sequencing and analysis were restricted to the TCR beta chain. Persistent Graves' disease patients showed lower TCR Shannon entropy and fewer highly expanded clones than newly diagnosed patients, suggesting clonal expansion. Persistent disease showed preferential use of TRBV28, TRBJ1-2 and TRBJ2-5, whereas newly diagnosed disease favored TRBV20-1 and TRBJ2-1. Peripheral blood alone was examined, since thyroid tissue, which constituted the primary lesion, could not be accessed. A larger number of public clonotypes was shared among persistent patients (about 2,700) than among newly diagnosed patients (around 890).

This sample was shared with a second study, whose subject was T cells in Graves' hyperthyroidism and ophthalmopathy. The second study reports: Stable Graves' hyperthyroidism was defined as no progression to ophthalmopathy during 18 months of follow-up. Hyperthyroidism patients were aged 18 to 65 years and newly diagnosed, with disease duration of less than 2 months. Exclusion was applied to patients with uncontrolled infections, other autoimmune diseases, pregnancy or lactation. Diagnoses were established on the basis of clinical symptoms, serum thyroxine and TRAb, thyroid ultrasound, and orbital computed tomography. The TCR CDR3 was subjected to a first round of RT-PCR using the HTBI primer set and the Qiagen OneStep RT-PCR kit. Most expanded thyroid clonotypes (frequency above 0.001) were also detected in blood, suggesting blood repertoires may reflect thyroid immune responses. A model built on a 13 V-J signature distinguished ophthalmopathy from stable hyperthyroidism, reaching roughly 88% sensitivity and about 81% specificity in cross-validation and 80%/75% in testing. In validation, progression to ophthalmopathy was predicted by the model with almost 71% sensitivity and just over 72% specificity, a median of approximately 6.5 months before onset. To identify distinguishing TCR V-J signatures, a discovery cohort of 90 to 100 patients was used, comprising 40 to 45 with Graves' ophthalmopathy and roughly 60 with stable Graves' hyperthyroidism. An independent validation cohort of under 20 hyperthyroidism patients and about 15 patients who later progressed to ophthalmopathy tested prospective prediction of ophthalmopathy. For training and testing, the roughly 97 patients in the discovery cohort were randomly divided in a 7:3 ratio. In addition, the study compared T-cell repertoires in thyroid tissue and in blood from roughly 6 Graves' hyperthyroidism patients. Once sampling was done, hyperthyroidism patients were given methimazole at a starting dose of 30 mg daily, whereas ophthalmopathy patients were given high-dose intravenous methylprednisolone. The libraries were constructed in a second round of multiplex PCR and then size-selected and purified. Paired-end sequencing of the libraries was performed with 100 bp reads on an Illumina HiSeq2000. SOAPnuke was used to process the raw data, with reads discarded if the reads contained adapters or uncalled bases, had a mean Phred below 15, or lacked an exact constant-primer or identifier match. COPE v1.2.5 was used to merge high-quality paired reads, and clonotypes were defined as unique nucleotide sequences. Clonotypes were aligned to IMGT TRBV, TRBD and TRBJ reference segments using MiTCR v1.1. Analysis was restricted to V-J combinations with a frequency above 0.0001, which covered approximately 99% of repertoires. A TCS score was defined as the ratio between F50 (clonal expansion) and ExV (chaos), using BLOSUM62-based TCRdist between CDR3 peptides within each V-J. Welch's t-statistics and random forest reduced several hundred V-J features to 13, which were used in a naive Bayes classifier (R e1071). No statistical method was used to set the sample size in advance, and investigators knew the group allocation. TCR Vbeta CDR3 sequencing of approximately 140 peripheral blood samples (roughly 41 ophthalmopathy, over 70 hyperthyroidism and approximately 17 progressor patients) is reported in the paper.

The TCR comes from a woman aged 18 to 35 with Graves disease. Donor details come from another sample of the same person, matched by shared clones. Material: peripheral blood mononuclear cells (PBMCs), obtained at new diagnosis, from a patient treated with antithyroid drugs. The chain was built from TRBV15 and TRBJ2-2; confidence is insufficient to name the D gene. The DNA reads as follows: TGTGCCACCAGCAGAGATTCTGGGGACACCGGGGAGCTGTTTTTT. Translated, this is CATSRDSGDTGELFF.